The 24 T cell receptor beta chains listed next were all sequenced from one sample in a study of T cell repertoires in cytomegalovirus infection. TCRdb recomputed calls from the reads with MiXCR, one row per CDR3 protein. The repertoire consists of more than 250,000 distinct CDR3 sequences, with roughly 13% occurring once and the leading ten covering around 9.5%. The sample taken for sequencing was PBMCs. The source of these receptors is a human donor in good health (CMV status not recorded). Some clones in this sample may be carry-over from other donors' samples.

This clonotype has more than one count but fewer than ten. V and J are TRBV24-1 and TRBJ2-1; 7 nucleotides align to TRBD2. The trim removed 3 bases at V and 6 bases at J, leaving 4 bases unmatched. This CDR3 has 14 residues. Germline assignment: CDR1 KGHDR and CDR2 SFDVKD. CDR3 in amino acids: CATSDPGRGNEQFF. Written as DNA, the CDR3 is TGTGCCACCAGTGATCCGGGGAGGGGCAATGAGCAGTTCTTC.

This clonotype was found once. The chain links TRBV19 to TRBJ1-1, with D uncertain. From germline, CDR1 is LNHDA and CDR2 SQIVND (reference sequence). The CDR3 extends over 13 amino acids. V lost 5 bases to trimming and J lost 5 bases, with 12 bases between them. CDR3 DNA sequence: TGTGCCAGTAGTGCCCACCTGGGGACTGAAGCTTTCTTT. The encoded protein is CASSAHLGTEAFF.

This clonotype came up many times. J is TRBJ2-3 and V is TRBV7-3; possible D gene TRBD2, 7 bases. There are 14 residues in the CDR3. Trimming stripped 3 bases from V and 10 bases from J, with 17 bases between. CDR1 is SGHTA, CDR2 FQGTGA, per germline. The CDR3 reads CASSLSAGAESQYF. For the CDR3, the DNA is TGTGCCAGCAGCTTGTCCGCGGGGGCTGAATCGCAGTATTTT.

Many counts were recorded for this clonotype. The CDR3 protein is CASRVAGGYEQFF. The CDR3, as DNA: TGTGCCAGCAGGGTAGCGGGAGGGTATGAGCAGTTCTTC. The chain has TRBV7-2 and TRBJ2-1; 11 bases align to TRBD2. This CDR3 is built from 13 residues. Germline CDR1 SGHTA, CDR2 FQGNSA. V lost 6 bases and J lost 8; bases outside the gene matches: 3.

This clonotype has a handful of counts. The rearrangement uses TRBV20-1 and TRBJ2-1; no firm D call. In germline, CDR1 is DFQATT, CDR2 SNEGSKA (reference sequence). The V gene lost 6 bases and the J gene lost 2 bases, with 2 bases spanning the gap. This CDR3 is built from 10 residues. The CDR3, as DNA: TGCAGTGCCCCCTACAATGAGCAGTTCTTC. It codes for CSAPYNEQFF.

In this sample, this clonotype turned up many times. Here the CDR3 DNA reads TGTGCCAGCAGCAGGGGGGATGGCACTGAAGCTTTCTTT. Translating gives CASSRGDGTEAFF. This chain links TRBV11-3 with TRBJ1-1, with D maybe TRBD1 (6 bases). Germline loops: CDR1 SGHNT, CDR2 YENEEA. The CDR3 consists of 13 residues. Trimming removed 5 bases from V and 4 bases from J, with 11 bases in between.

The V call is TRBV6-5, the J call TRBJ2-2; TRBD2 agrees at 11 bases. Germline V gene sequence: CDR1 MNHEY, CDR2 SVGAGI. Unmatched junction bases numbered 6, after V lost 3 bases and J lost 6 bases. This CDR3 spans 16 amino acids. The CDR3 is CASSYNSGGAAGELFF. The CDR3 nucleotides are TGTGCCAGCAGTTATAATAGCGGGGGGGCCGCCGGGGAGCTGTTTTTT.

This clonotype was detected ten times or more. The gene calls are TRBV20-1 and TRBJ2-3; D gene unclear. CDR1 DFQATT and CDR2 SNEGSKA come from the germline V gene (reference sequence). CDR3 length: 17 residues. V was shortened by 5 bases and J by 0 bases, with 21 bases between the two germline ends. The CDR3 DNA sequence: TGCAGTGCTCGTGCCTGGCTTCGAAACAATAGCACAGATACGCAGTATTTT. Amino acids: CSARAWLRNNSTDTQYF.

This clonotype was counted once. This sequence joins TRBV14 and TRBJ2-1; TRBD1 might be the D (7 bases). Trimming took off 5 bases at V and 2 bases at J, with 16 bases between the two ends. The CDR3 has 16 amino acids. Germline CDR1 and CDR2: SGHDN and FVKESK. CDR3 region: CASSVTDREAYNEQFF. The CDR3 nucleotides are TGTGCCAGCAGCGTTACCGACAGGGAGGCCTACAATGAGCAGTTCTTC.

Here the CDR3 reads CASSFGVETQYF. The CDR3 DNA follows: TGTGCCAGCAGTTTCGGCGTGGAGACCCAGTACTTC. This chain links TRBV12-3 or TRBV12-4 with TRBJ2-5; D not resolved. The CDR3 length is 12 residues. Between the trimmed V and J ends, which lost 3 bases and 5 bases, there was a span of 7 bases.

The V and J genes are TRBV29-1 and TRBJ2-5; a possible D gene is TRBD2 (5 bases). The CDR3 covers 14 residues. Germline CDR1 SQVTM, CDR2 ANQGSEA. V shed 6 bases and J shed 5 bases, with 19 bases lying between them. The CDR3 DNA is TGCAGCGTCCCTAGCAACACGCCTTGGGAGACCCAGTACTTC. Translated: CSVPSNTPWETQYF.

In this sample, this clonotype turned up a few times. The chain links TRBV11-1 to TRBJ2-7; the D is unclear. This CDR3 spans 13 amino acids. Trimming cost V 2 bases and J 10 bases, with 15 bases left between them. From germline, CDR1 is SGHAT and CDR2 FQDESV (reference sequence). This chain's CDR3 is CASSLQKLRVQYF. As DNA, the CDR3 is TGTGCCAGCAGCTTACAGAAGCTTCGGGTACAGTACTTC.

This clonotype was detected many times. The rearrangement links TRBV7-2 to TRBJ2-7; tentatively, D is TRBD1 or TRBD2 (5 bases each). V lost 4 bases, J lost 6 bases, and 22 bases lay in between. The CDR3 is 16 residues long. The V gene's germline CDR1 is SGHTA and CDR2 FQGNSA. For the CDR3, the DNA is TGTGCCAGCAGCTCCCTGGCCGGGACCAGCGGTGCCGAGCAGTACTTC. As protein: CASSSLAGTSGAEQYF. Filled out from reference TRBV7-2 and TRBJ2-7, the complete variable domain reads GAGVSQSPSNKVTEKGKDVELRCDPISGHTALYWYRQSLGQGLEFLIYFQGNSAPDKSGLPSDRFSAERTGGSVSTLTIQRTQQEDSAVYLCASSSLAGTSGAEQYFGPGTRLTVT.

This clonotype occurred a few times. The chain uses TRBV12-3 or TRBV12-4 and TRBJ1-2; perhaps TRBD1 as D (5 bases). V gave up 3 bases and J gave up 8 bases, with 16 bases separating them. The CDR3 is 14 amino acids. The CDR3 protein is CASSFGGGSEGYTF. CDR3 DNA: TGTGCCAGCAGTTTTGGTGGGGGATCGGAAGGCTACACCTTC.

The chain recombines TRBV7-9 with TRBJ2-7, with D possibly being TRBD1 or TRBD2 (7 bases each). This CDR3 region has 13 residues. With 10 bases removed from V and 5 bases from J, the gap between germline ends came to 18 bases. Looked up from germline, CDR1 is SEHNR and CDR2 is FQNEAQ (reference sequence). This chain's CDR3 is CATAQGGNDEQYF. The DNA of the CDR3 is TGTGCCACCGCCCAGGGGGGGAACGACGAGCAGTACTTC.

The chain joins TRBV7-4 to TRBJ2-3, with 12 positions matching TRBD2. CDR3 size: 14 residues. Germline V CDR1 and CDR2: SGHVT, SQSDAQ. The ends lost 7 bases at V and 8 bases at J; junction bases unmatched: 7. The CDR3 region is CASNRLAGGPTQYF. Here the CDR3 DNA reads TGTGCCAGCAACCGTCTAGCGGGAGGGCCTACGCAGTATTTT.

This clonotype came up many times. As DNA, the CDR3 is TGTGCCAGCGGGGGGTTAGCTGCGGCCGGGGAGCTGTTTTTT. It yields the protein CASGGLAAAGELFF. This chain links TRBV2 with TRBJ2-2; D perhaps matches TRBD2 (6 bases). V gave up 8 bases and J gave up 6 bases, with 16 bases separating them. The germline V gene encodes CDR1 SNHLY and CDR2 FYNNEI. This CDR3 has 14 residues.

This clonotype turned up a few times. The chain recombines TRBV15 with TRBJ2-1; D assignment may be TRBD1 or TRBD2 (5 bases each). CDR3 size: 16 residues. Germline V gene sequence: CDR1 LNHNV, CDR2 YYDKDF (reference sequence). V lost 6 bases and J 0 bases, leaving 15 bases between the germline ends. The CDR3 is CATSPPGQDSYNEQFF. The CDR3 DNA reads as TGTGCCACCAGTCCCCCGGGGCAGGACTCCTACAATGAGCAGTTCTTC.

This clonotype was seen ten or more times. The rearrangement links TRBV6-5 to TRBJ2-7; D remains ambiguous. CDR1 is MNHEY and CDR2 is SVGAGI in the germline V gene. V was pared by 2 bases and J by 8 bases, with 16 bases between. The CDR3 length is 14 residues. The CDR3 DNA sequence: TGTGCCAGCAGTTACCCCACTGACCCTTCCAAGCAGTACTTC. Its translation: CASSYPTDPSKQYF.

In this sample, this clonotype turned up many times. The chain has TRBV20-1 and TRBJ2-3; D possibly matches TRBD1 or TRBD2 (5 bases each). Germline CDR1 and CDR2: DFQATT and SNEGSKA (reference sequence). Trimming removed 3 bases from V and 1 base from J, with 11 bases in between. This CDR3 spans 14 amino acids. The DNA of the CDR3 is TGCAGTGCTAGTTTTGGGACGGGCACAGATACGCAGTATTTT. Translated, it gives CSASFGTGTDTQYF.

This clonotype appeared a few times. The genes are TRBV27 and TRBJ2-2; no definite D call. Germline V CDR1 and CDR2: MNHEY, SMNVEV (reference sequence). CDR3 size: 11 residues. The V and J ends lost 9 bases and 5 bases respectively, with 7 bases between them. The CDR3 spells CARKGTGELFF. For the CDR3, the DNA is TGTGCCAGAAAAGGGACCGGGGAGCTGTTTTTT.

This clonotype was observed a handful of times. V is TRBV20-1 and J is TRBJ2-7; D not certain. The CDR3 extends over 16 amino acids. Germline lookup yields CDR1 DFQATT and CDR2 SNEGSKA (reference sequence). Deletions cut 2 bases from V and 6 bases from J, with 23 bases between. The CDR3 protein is CSARIGAGLPGGEQYF. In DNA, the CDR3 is TGCAGTGCTAGAATCGGCGCTGGGCTCCCGGGCGGCGAGCAGTACTTC.

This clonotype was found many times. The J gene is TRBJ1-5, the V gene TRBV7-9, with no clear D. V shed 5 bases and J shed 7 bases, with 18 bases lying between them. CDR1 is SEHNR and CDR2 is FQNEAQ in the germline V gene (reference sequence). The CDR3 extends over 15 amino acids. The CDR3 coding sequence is TGTGCCAGCAGCCCCTCGGAGGGCTGGGGACAGCCCCAGCATTTT. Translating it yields CASSPSEGWGQPQHF.

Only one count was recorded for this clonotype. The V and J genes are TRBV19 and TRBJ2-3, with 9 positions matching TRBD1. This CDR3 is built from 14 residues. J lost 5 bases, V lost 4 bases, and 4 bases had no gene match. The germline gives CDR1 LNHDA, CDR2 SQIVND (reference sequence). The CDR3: CASSRTGDGDTQYF. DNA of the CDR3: TGTGCCAGTAGTAGGACAGGGGACGGAGATACGCAGTATTTT. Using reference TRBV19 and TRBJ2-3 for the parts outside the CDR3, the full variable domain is DGGITQSPKYLFRKEGQNVTLSCEQNLNHDAMYWYRQDPGQGLRLIYYSQIVNDFQKGDIAEGYSVSREKKESFPLTVTSAQKNPTAFYLCASSRTGDGDTQYFGPGTRLTVL.